This TCR beta chain was documented in a study of T cells in Graves' hyperthyroidism and ophthalmopathy. Study summary: It was at initial diagnosis, before any treatment, that peripheral blood was collected.

Newly diagnosed patients aged 18 to 65 had hyperthyroidism of under 2 months' duration. Uncontrolled infection, other autoimmune disease, pregnancy or lactation barred patients from enrollment. For the diagnoses, clinical symptoms, serum thyroxine and TRAb, thyroid ultrasound and orbital computed tomography were used. Regions amplified from RNA transcripts were the TCR beta CDR3 regions. When the TCR CDR3 underwent first-round RT-PCR, the HTBI primer set was used. TCRdb passed the multiplex PCR reads through MiXCR, listing each CDR3 protein once. The sample has about 480,000 distinct CDR3 sequences; about 15% are singletons. This CDR3 region has 12 residues. With 10 bases removed from V and 5 bases from J, the gap between germline ends came to 14 bases. Germline lookup yields CDR1 MNHEY and CDR2 SVGAGI. This clonotype has a count of ten or more.

The chain couples TRBV6-5 to TRBJ2-5; D gene ambiguous. Sequencing was done on a sample of blood. This TCR was sampled from a woman younger than 30 with Graves' hyperthyroidism. CDR3 DNA sequence: TGTGCCATCGGTTATCGTCGTGAGACCCAGTACTTC. It translates to CAIGYRRETQYF.